A selection of T cell receptor beta chains follows, all from one sample in a study of beta chain features in type 1 diabetes. Only in-frame clones appear in the TCRdb table, and some are missing; sequencing was by immunoSEQ multiplex PCR. There are over 500,000 clones in the sample; roughly 16% occur only once, and about 0.093% lies in the top ten. Sequenced input: naive CD4+ T cells from blood. These receptors came from a man aged 18 to 29 in good health. Each CDR3 is given with its conserved first and last residue. Fields, in order: J gene, clone size, D gene, V gene, CDR3 protein, CDR3 DNA. The D gene is left open where the match is weak. Only part of the rows carry a size: once, few, many, or a class if the clone is expanded.

TRBJ2-6 | few | TRBD1 | TRBV5-1 | CASSRDRATGANVLTF | TGCGCCAGCAGCCGAGACAGGGCCACTGGGGCCAACGTCCTGACTTTC
TRBJ2-2 | NA | NA | TRBV7-2 | CASSLQRNTGELFF | TGTGCCAGCAGCTTACAGAGGAACACCGGGGAGCTGTTTTTT
TRBJ2-6 | NA | NA | TRBV7-2 | CASSPRGGATVGANVLTF | TGTGCCAGCAGCCCCAGGGGAGGGGCTACGGTTGGGGCCAACGTCCTGACTTTC
TRBJ1-3 | NA | NA | TRBV7-2 | CASSFGQSGNTIYF | TGTGCCAGCAGCTTCGGACAGTCTGGAAACACCATATATTTT
TRBJ1-5 | few | NA | TRBV7-2 | CASSAGSPTLNQPQHF | TGTGCCAGCAGCGCCGGGTCTCCTACGTTAAATCAGCCCCAGCATTTT
TRBJ1-1 | NA | NA | TRBV5-1 | CASSGNRGDTEAFF | TGCGCCAGCAGCGGAAACCGGGGTGACACTGAAGCTTTCTTT
TRBJ1-2 | NA | NA | TRBV10-3 | CAISTGTHNYGYTF | TGTGCCATCAGTACAGGGACCCACAACTATGGCTACACCTTC
TRBJ2-1 | few | TRBD1 | TRBV7-2 | CASSSRAGGPMSYNEQFF | TGTGCCAGCAGCTCGAGAGCAGGGGGACCAATGAGTTACAATGAGCAGTTCTTC
TRBJ2-6 | few | NA | TRBV6-1 | CASSESRPSGANVLTF | TGTGCCAGCAGTGAGTCACGGCCCTCTGGGGCCAACGTCCTGACTTTC
TRBJ1-2 | few | TRBD1 | TRBV5-8 | CASSGDRAKGYTF | TGTGCCAGCAGCGGGGACAGGGCGAAAGGCTACACCTTC
TRBJ2-1 | NA | TRBD2 | TRBV4-3 | CASSQDINLGLAGHNEQFF | TGCGCCAGCAGCCAAGATATAAATTTGGGGCTAGCGGGGCACAATGAGCAGTTCTTC
TRBJ1-2 | NA | NA | TRBV7-6 | CASSLARTGPIGGYTF | TGTGCCAGCAGCTTAGCGAGGACTGGCCCCATCGGTGGCTACACCTTC
TRBJ1-3 | NA | TRBD1 | TRBV28 | CASSPDRRNTIYF | TGTGCCAGCAGTCCGGACAGGAGAAACACCATATATTTT
TRBJ1-1 | few | TRBD1 | TRBV29-1 | CSDSQGAGAFF | TGCAGCGACTCACAGGGGGCAGGAGCTTTCTTT
TRBJ1-2 | NA | NA | TRBV7-3 | CASSLSGYGYTF | TGTGCCAGCAGCTTAAGCGGCTATGGCTACACCTTC
TRBJ2-5 | NA | NA | TRBV10-3 | CAIRGRGTQETQYF | TGTGCCATCAGGGGGCGGGGGACACAAGAGACCCAGTACTTC
TRBJ1-3 | few | NA | TRBV7-9 | CADKPGGGGGNTIYF | TGTGCCGACAAACCAGGCGGGGGTGGTGGAAACACCATATATTTT
TRBJ2-1 | NA | NA | TRBV9 | CASSVVRGLSNEQFF | TGTGCCAGCAGCGTAGTAAGGGGCCTATCCAATGAGCAGTTCTTC
TRBJ1-2 | NA | NA | TRBV29-1 | CSVPGLQGSNYGYTF | TGCAGCGTTCCGGGCCTGCAGGGGTCCAACTATGGCTACACCTTC
TRBJ2-3 | few | NA | TRBV11-3 | CASSLRPGTDTQYF | TGTGCCAGCAGCTTAAGGCCAGGCACAGATACGCAGTATTTT
TRBJ2-7 | NA | TRBD2 | TRBV5-4 | CASSPGREGTYEQYF | TGTGCCAGCAGCCCTGGGCGGGAGGGCACCTACGAGCAGTACTTC
TRBJ1-4 | few | NA | TRBV7-2 | CASSLGAPNVKLFF | TGTGCCAGCAGCTTAGGAGCCCCAAACGTAAAACTGTTTTTT
TRBJ2-7 | NA | TRBD1 | TRBV19 | CASNEGNRGPYEQYF | TGTGCCAGTAACGAAGGGAACAGGGGCCCCTACGAGCAGTACTTC